The 27 T cell receptor beta chains below all came from one sample that was sequenced in a study of T cell responses to AZD1222 COVID-19 vaccine. Data came from immunoSEQ multiplex PCR; TCRdb stores just in-frame clones and leaves some out. The data hold just over 150,000 clones, with 87% observed a single time. The sample consisted of peripheral blood, taken 28 days after the second AZD1222 dose. Every receptor here comes from an adult who received the AZD1222 COVID-19 vaccine.

This rearrangement joins TRBV20-1 to TRBJ2-5; the D is unclear. This CDR3 is built from 11 residues. Germline V gene lookup returns CDR1 DFQATT and CDR2 SNEGSKA (reference sequence). V shed 2 bases and J shed 5 bases, with 6 bases lying between them. DNA of the CDR3: TGCAGTGCTAGACCTTGGGAGACCCAGTACTTC. Encoded protein: CSARPWETQYF.

In nucleotides, the CDR3 is TGTGCCAGCAGCTTGAGAAACCCGGGGACTGAAGCTTTCTTT. This encodes CASSLRNPGTEAFF. The chain employs TRBV7-2 and TRBJ1-1; D is ambiguous. Trimming shortened V by 3 bases and J by 5 bases, and 13 bases separated the two germline ends. The V gene's germline CDR1 is SGHTA and CDR2 FQGNSA. The CDR3 sequence is 14 residues long.

This clone was detected only once. V and J are TRBV7-9 and TRBJ2-5, with 9 bases fitting TRBD2. The CDR3 contains 12 residues. V lost 10 bases and J lost 8; bases outside the gene matches: 8. Germline V gene sequence: CDR1 SEHNR, CDR2 FQNEAQ (reference sequence). DNA of the CDR3: TGTGCCACCGACCTAGCGGGAAGTACCCAGTACTTC. Translated: CATDLAGSTQYF.

J is TRBJ1-1 and V is TRBV28, with 9 bases aligning to TRBD1. V lost 10 bases to trimming and J lost 5 bases; unmatched junction nucleotides: 11. Germline values: CDR1 MDHEN, CDR2 SYDVKM. The CDR3 has 14 residues. The CDR3 DNA follows: TGTGCCACTAGAGGGGGACAGGGAAGGACTGAAGCTTTCTTT. This encodes CATRGGQGRTEAFF. The full variable domain, with the rest looked up from reference TRBV28 and TRBJ1-1, is DVKVTQSSRYLVKRTGEKVFLECVQDMDHENMFWYRQDPGLGLRLIYFSYDVKMKEKGDIPEGYSVSREKKERFSLILESASTNQTSMYLCATRGGQGRTEAFFGQGTRLTVV.

The V call is TRBV28, the J call TRBJ2-7; D possibly corresponds to TRBD2 (6 bases). With 6 bases removed from V and 1 base from J, the gap between germline ends came to 19 bases. This CDR3 comprises 16 residues. The germline gives CDR1 MDHEN, CDR2 SYDVKM. CDR3 DNA: TGTGCCAGCAGCCTAGCAGGGAAGGGGACTTCCTACGAGCAGTACTTC. Translating gives CASSLAGKGTSYEQYF.

The rearrangement joins TRBV7-9 to TRBJ1-2; tentative D call: TRBD1 (6 bases). V was clipped by 5 bases and J by 8 bases, with 18 bases between them. The CDR3 length is 14 residues. CDR1 and CDR2 from the germline V gene are SEHNR and FQNEAQ (reference sequence). The CDR3 DNA follows: TGTGCCAGCAGCGTAGGGACAACCTCTCGGGGCTACACCTTC. Translated, it gives CASSVGTTSRGYTF.

This CDR3 is CASSFPGQGYGYTF. The CDR3 coding sequence is TGTGCCAGCAGCTTTCCGGGACAGGGCTATGGCTACACCTTC. V and J are TRBV3-1 (or the pseudogene TRBV3-2) and TRBJ1-2; TRBD1 matches 9 bases. The CDR3 runs 14 residues. The germline V gene encodes CDR1 LGHDT and CDR2 YNNKEL (reference sequence). V dropped 5 bases and J dropped 4; count of bases not matched to a gene: 5.

V is TRBV11-3 and J is TRBJ2-1; 8 bases are a match to TRBD2. V shed 6 bases, J shed 9 bases, and the junction held 16 bases outside the gene matches. The CDR3 loop spans 16 amino acids. Germline CDR1 reads SGHNT; CDR2 reads YENEEA. CDR3 residues: CASRYSWSGGDGEQFF. The CDR3 nucleotides are TGTGCCAGCAGGTACTCTTGGTCGGGAGGGGACGGTGAGCAGTTCTTC.

This rearrangement joins TRBV7-8 to TRBJ1-1; maybe TRBD1 (5 bases). Trimming removed 2 bases at V and 4 bases at J, with 8 bases between. Germline V CDR1 and CDR2: SGHVS, FQNEAQ. The CDR3 has 13 residues. The CDR3 DNA is TGTGCCAGCAGCTTAACCGGGGGCACTGAAGCTTTCTTT. It specifies CASSLTGGTEAFF. The full variable domain, its missing parts supplied by reference TRBV7-8 and TRBJ1-1, is GAGVSQSPRYKVAKRGQDVALRCDPISGHVSLFWYQQALGQGPEFLTYFQNEAQLDKSGLPSDRFFAERPEGSVSTLKIQRTQQEDSAVYLCASSLTGGTEAFFGQGTRLTVV.

This clone was recorded a few times. The rearrangement uses TRBV5-1 and TRBJ2-5, with 10 bases fitting TRBD2. Germline CDR1 reads SGHRS; CDR2 reads YFSETQ. V was pared by 5 bases and J by 5 bases, with 9 bases of the junction left unmatched. The CDR3 totals 15 residues. CDR3 amino acids: CASRKVAGGVETQYF. The CDR3 DNA reads TGCGCCAGCAGAAAAGTAGCGGGAGGAGTGGAGACCCAGTACTTC.

This clone has a single count. This rearrangement joins TRBV24-1 to TRBJ1-2, with TRBD1 as a possible D gene (6 bases). Trimming pared 4 bases from V and 8 bases from J, leaving 16 bases between. The CDR3 is 14 amino acids. CDR1 and CDR2 from the germline V gene are KGHDR and SFDVKD. The DNA for the CDR3 is TGTGCCACCAGTGACTCCCGTGGGGGCCCAGGCTACACCTTC. Translating it yields CATSDSRGGPGYTF.

The chain has TRBV28 and TRBJ1-4; 8 positions agree with TRBD1. The CDR3 has 14 amino acids. Germline CDR1 MDHEN, CDR2 SYDVKM. V shed 4 bases and J 6 bases; nucleotides not matched to a gene: 4. CDR3 sequence (DNA): TGTGCCAGCAGTTACCAGGGGGCGGATGAAAAACTGTTTTTT. Its protein product is CASSYQGADEKLFF.

The rearrangement joins TRBV5-8 to TRBJ1-2; no clear D. This CDR3 has 11 residues. Germline CDR1 SGHTS, CDR2 YDEGEE. The V gene lost 7 bases and the J gene lost 4 bases, with 8 bases spanning the gap. The CDR3 coding sequence is TGTGCCAGCGTCCTGTTCTATGGCTACACCTTC. It codes for CASVLFYGYTF.

This chain uses TRBV12-3 or TRBV12-4 with TRBJ1-2; D gene uncertain. V lost 6 bases to trimming and J lost 8 bases, with 16 bases between them. This CDR3 has 13 residues. The CDR3 region is CASRLGQIEGYTF. The DNA of the CDR3 is TGTGCCAGCAGGCTAGGGCAGATAGAGGGCTACACCTTC.

The genes are TRBV28 and TRBJ1-4; D gene ambiguous. CDR3 size: 12 residues. Trimming pared 6 bases from V and 12 bases from J, leaving 14 bases between. Germline V lookup: CDR1 MDHEN, CDR2 SYDVKM. The CDR3 sequence: CASSGPGKELFF. For the CDR3, the DNA is TGTGCCAGCAGCGGGCCGGGGAAGGAACTGTTTTTT. Using reference TRBV28 and TRBJ1-4 for the parts outside the CDR3, the full variable domain is DVKVTQSSRYLVKRTGEKVFLECVQDMDHENMFWYRQDPGLGLRLIYFSYDVKMKEKGDIPEGYSVSREKKERFSLILESASTNQTSMYLCASSGPGKELFFGSGTQLSVL.

The V call is TRBV5-4, the J call TRBJ2-1, with a tentative D call TRBD2 (5 bases). This CDR3 spans 13 amino acids. Trimming stripped 0 bases from V and 8 bases from J, with 9 bases between. Germline V gene data show CDR1 as SGHNT and CDR2 as YYREEE (reference sequence). The DNA of the CDR3 is TGTGCCAGCAGCTTGGATAGCGCCGATGAGCAGTTCTTC. Protein product: CASSLDSADEQFF.

The V and J genes are TRBV5-1 and TRBJ2-3, with D perhaps assigned TRBD1 or TRBD2 (6 bases each). In germline, CDR1 is SGHRS, CDR2 YFSETQ. Between the trimmed V and J ends, which lost 0 bases and 1 base, there was a span of 9 bases. The CDR3 has 15 amino acids. The CDR3 nucleotides read TGCGCCAGCAGCTTGGAGGGGGGAGGCACAGATACGCAGTATTTT. Protein sequence: CASSLEGGGTDTQYF.

This CDR3 reads CASRRGLEDSPLHF. CDR3 DNA sequence: TGTGCCAGCAGGCGGGGACTTGAGGATTCACCCCTCCACTTT. The V gene is TRBV7-8, the J gene TRBJ1-6; D may be TRBD1 (5 bases). The germline V gene encodes CDR1 SGHVS and CDR2 FQNEAQ. The CDR3 spans 14 residues. Trimming took off 6 bases at V and 8 bases at J, with 14 bases between the two ends.

This clone was detected only once. The genes are TRBV19 and TRBJ2-4, with a tentative D call TRBD1 (6 bases). V lost 11 bases to trimming and J lost 1 base, with 24 bases between them. The germline gives CDR1 LNHDA, CDR2 SQIVND (reference sequence). The CDR3 has 17 residues. The CDR3 region has the DNA TGTGCCTCTTCAGGGGAGTTTTCCCCTACGGCCAAAAACATTCAGTACTTC. Residues: CASSGEFSPTAKNIQYF.

The V gene is TRBV19, the J gene TRBJ2-1; TRBD1 is a possible D gene (8 bases). The CDR3 consists of 13 residues. The ends were cut back, 3 bases at V and 13 bases at J, with 16 bases in the middle. Germline lookup yields CDR1 LNHDA and CDR2 SQIVND (reference sequence). CDR3 in amino acids: CASSIQGAGVQFF. For the CDR3, the DNA is TGTGCCAGTAGTATTCAGGGGGCGGGAGTACAGTTCTTC.

This rearrangement joins TRBV5-1 to TRBJ2-7; D is ambiguous. Germline CDR1 reads SGHRS; CDR2 reads YFSETQ. The V end was cut by 0 bases, the J end by 0 bases, with 7 bases between. CDR3 length: 14 amino acids. The CDR3 region is CASSLAVGSYEQYF. The CDR3 DNA is TGCGCCAGCAGCTTGGCCGTGGGCTCCTACGAGCAGTACTTC. Supplemented by reference TRBV5-1 and TRBJ2-7, the full variable domain reads KAGVTQTPRYLIKTRGQQVTLSCSPISGHRSVSWYQQTPGQGLQFLFEYFSETQRNKGNFPGRFSGRQFSNSRSEMNVSTLELGDSALYLCASSLAVGSYEQYFGPGTRLTVT.

This clone was picked up one time. This chain uses TRBV27 with TRBJ1-4; TRBD1 might be the D (6 bases). V lost 2 bases, J lost 4 bases, and 11 bases lay in between. The germline V gene has CDR1 MNHEY and CDR2 SMNVEV (reference sequence). The CDR3 totals 15 residues. The DNA of the CDR3 is TGTGCCAGCAGTTTACGCGGGACAAATAATGAAAAACTGTTTTTT. Translation: CASSLRGTNNEKLFF.

The rearrangement links TRBV7-3 to TRBJ2-5; 9 nucleotides align to TRBD2. Germline V gene sequence: CDR1 SGHTA, CDR2 FQGTGA. CDR3 length equals 15 residues. Trimming took 2 bases from V and 4 from J; bases not matched to a gene: 5. CDR3 protein: CASSLLAGRSETQYF. In DNA, the CDR3 is TGTGCCAGCAGCTTACTAGCGGGACGTTCAGAGACCCAGTACTTC. Variable domain in full (rest from reference TRBV7-3 and TRBJ2-5): GAGVSQTPSNKVTEKGKYVELRCDPISGHTALYWYRQSLGQGPEFLIYFQGTGAADDSGLPNDRFFAVRPEGSVSTLKIQRTERGDSAVYLCASSLLAGRSETQYFGPGTRLLVL.

This clone was seen a single time. This chain joins TRBV7-9 and TRBJ2-5, with 8 bases fitting TRBD1. Germline CDR1 SEHNR, CDR2 FQNEAQ (reference sequence). The ends lost 5 bases at V and 4 bases at J; junction bases unmatched: 6. The CDR3 runs to 14 residues. CDR3 residues: CASSVGQGPETQYF. CDR3 in DNA: TGTGCCAGCAGCGTCGGACAGGGCCCAGAGACCCAGTACTTC.

This clone was detected a few times. This rearrangement joins TRBV7-2 to TRBJ2-7; 7 bases align to TRBD2. V lost 5 bases, J lost 7 bases, and 14 bases stayed unmatched. CDR1 SGHTA and CDR2 FQGNSA come from the germline V gene. The CDR3 runs to 15 residues. CDR3 residues: CASSPRGRGKGEQYF. In DNA form, the CDR3 reads TGTGCCAGCAGCCCCCGTGGGAGGGGAAAGGGGGAGCAGTACTTC.

This clone appeared a few times. The chain carries TRBV5-4 and TRBJ1-1; D gene uncertain. The CDR3 runs 13 residues. The V gene lost 3 bases and the J gene lost 3 bases, with 9 bases spanning the gap. Looked up from germline, CDR1 is SGHNT and CDR2 is YYREEE (reference sequence). The CDR3, as DNA: TGTGCCAGCAGCTCCCTTGAATACACTGAAGCTTTCTTT. As protein: CASSSLEYTEAFF. The complete variable domain, with remaining parts taken from reference TRBV5-4 and TRBJ1-1, reads ETGVTQSPTHLIKTRGQQVTLRCSSQSGHNTVSWYQQALGQGPQFIFQYYREEENGRGNFPPRFSGLQFPNYSSELNVNALELDDSALYLCASSSLEYTEAFFGQGTRLTVV.

The chain recombines TRBV7-6 with TRBJ2-5, with 12 bases aligning to TRBD1. The V gene's germline CDR1 is SGHVS and CDR2 FNYEAQ. The CDR3 length is 15 residues. Germline trimming cut 5 bases from V and 5 bases from J; bases unmatched to any gene: 6. The CDR3 loop reads CASSPGTGGEETQYF. The CDR3 DNA reads TGTGCCAGCAGCCCGGGGACAGGGGGCGAGGAGACCCAGTACTTC.